This TCR beta chain was found in a study of CD8 T cells in Susac syndrome. After extraction with the RNeasy kit, roughly 0.5 to 1 ug of the RNA was reverse transcribed using random hexamers. A multiplex approach, immunoSEQ multiplex PCR, amplified TCR beta CDR3 across 54 Vbeta and 13 Jbeta. Using its own MiXCR run on the immunoSEQ multiplex PCR reads, TCRdb lists one record per CDR3 protein. This table has some 300,000 distinct CDR3 sequences, roughly 85% appearing once. This CDR3 spans 14 amino acids. From germline, CDR1 is SEHNR and CDR2 FQNEAQ (reference sequence). Trimming removed 3 bases at V and 4 bases at J, with 12 bases between. CD8+ and CD4+ T cells taken from blood had their TCR beta sequenced.

The gene calls are TRBV7-9 and TRBJ1-2, with no clear D. This receptor was identified in a human donor with multiple sclerosis. The material sequenced was CD8+ T cells from PBMCs. In DNA, the CDR3 is TGTGCCAGCAGCTTTGATCAGGAGCTCTATGGCTACACCTTC. Its protein is CASSFDQELYGYTF. Filled out from reference TRBV7-9 and TRBJ1-2, the complete variable domain reads DTGVSQNPRHKITKRGQNVTFRCDPISEHNRLYWYRQTLGQGPEFLTYFQNEAQLEKSRLLSDRFSAERPKGSFSTLEIQRTEQGDSAMYLCASSFDQELYGYTFGSGTRLTVV.